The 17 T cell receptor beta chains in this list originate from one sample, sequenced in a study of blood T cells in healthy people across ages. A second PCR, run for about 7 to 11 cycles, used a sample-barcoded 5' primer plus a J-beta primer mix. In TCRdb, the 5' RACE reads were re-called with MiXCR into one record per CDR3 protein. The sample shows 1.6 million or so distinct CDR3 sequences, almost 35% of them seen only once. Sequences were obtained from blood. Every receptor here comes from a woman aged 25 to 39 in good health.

The CDR3 nucleotides are TGTGCCAGCAGTCCCCGGACTAGCGGGAGGGTTAGCGAGCAGTACTTC. This translates into CASSPRTSGRVSEQYF. This chain joins TRBV27 and TRBJ2-7, with 15 bases matching TRBD2. CDR3 length: 16 residues. The germline V gene encodes CDR1 MNHEY and CDR2 SMNVEV (reference sequence). The V gene end was trimmed by 5 bases and the J gene end by 6 bases; junction bases not matched to a gene: 8.

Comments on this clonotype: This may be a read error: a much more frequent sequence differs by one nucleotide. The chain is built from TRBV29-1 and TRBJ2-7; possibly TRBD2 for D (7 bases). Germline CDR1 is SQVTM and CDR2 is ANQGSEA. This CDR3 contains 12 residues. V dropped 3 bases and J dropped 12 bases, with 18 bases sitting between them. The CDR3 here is CSVDTGRETRYF. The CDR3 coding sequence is TGCAGCGTTGATACAGGGAGGGAGACCCGGTACTTC.

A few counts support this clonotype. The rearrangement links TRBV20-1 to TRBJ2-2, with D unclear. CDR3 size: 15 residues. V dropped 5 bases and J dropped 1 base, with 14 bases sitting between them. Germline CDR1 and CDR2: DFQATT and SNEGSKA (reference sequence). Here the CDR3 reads CSAGQLTWNTGELFF. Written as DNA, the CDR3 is TGCAGTGCTGGGCAGCTGACTTGGAACACCGGGGAGCTGTTTTTT.

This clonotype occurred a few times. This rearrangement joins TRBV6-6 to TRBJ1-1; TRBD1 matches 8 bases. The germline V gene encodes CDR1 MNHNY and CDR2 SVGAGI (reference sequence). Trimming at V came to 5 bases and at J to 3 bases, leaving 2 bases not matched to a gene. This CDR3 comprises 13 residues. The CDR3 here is CASSQGADTEAFF. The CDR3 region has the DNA TGTGCCAGCAGTCAGGGGGCCGACACTGAAGCTTTCTTT.

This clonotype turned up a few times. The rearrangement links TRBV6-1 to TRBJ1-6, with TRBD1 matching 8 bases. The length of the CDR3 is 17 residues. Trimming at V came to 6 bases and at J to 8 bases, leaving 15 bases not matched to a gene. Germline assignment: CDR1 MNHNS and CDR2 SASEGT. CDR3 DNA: TGTGCCAGCAGGGACCCATGGGCAGGGGGCCGAGATTCACCCCTCCACTTT. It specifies CASRDPWAGGRDSPLHF.

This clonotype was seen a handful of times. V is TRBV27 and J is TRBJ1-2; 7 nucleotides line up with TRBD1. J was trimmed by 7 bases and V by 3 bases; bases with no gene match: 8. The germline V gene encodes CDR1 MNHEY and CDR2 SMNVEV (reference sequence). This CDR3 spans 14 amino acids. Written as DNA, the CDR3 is TGTGCCAGCAGTTTGCGCAGGCCAGGGGGTGGCTACACCTTC. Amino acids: CASSLRRPGGGYTF.

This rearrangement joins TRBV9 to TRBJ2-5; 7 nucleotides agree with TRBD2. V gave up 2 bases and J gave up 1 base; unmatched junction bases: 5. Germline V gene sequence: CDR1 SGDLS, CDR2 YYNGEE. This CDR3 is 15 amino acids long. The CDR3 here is CASSVLAASQETQYF. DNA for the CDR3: TGTGCCAGCAGCGTTCTAGCGGCAAGCCAAGAGACCCAGTACTTC.

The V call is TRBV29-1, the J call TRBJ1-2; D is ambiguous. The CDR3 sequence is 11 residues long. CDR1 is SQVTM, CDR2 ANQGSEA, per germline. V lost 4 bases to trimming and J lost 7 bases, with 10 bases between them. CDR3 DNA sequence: TGCAGCGTTGCGCTATTGGGTGGCTACACCTTC. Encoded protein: CSVALLGGYTF.

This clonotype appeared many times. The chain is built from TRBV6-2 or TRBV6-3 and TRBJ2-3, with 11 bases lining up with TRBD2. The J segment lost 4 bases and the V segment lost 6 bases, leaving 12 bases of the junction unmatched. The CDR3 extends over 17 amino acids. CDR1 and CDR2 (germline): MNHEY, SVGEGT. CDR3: CASRLPPTSGVSDTQYF. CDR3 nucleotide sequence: TGTGCCAGCAGACTCCCGCCGACTAGCGGGGTCTCAGATACGCAGTATTTT.

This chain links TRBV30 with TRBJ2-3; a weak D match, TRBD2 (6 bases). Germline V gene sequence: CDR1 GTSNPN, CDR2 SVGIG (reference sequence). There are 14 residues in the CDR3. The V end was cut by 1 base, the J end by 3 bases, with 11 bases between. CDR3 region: CAWSGTGRTDTQYF. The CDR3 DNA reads TGTGCCTGGAGTGGAACGGGGAGGACAGATACGCAGTATTTT.

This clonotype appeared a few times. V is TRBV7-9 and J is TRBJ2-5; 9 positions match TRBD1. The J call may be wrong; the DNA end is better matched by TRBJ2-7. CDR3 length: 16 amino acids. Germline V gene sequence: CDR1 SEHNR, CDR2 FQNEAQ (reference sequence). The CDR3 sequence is CASSLGTGVYTYEQYF. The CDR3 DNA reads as TGTGCCAGCAGCTTAGGGACAGGGGTCTACACCTACGAGCAGTACTTC.

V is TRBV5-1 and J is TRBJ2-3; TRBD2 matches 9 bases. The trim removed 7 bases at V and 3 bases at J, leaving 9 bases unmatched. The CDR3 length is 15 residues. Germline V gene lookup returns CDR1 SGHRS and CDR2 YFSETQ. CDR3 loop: CASGNLAGRTDTQYF. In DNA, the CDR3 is TGCGCCAGCGGAAATCTAGCGGGACGGACAGATACGCAGTATTTT.

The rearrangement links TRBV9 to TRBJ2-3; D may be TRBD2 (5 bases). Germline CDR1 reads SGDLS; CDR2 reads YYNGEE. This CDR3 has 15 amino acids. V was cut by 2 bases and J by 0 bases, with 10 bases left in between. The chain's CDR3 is CASSVQSSSTDTQYF. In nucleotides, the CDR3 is TGTGCCAGCAGCGTCCAGTCTAGCAGCACAGATACGCAGTATTTT.

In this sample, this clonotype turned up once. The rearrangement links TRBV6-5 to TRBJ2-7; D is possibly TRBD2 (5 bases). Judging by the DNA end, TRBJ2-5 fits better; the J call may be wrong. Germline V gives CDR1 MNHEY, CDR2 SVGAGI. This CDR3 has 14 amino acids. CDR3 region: CASSYLSRRETQYF. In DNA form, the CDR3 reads TGTGCCAGCAGTTACCTATCCCGGAGGGAGACCCAGTACTTC.

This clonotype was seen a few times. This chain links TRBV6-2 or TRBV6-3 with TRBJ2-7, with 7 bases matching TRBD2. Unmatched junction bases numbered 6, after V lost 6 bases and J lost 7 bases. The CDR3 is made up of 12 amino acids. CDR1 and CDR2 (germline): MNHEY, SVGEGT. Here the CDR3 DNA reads TGTGCCAGCAGCCTACTAGCGCGTGAGCAGTACTTC. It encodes CASSLLAREQYF.

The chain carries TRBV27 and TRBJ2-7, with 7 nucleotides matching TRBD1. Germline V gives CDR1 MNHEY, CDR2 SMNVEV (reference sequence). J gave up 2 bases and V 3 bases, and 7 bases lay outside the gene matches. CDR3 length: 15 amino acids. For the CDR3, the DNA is TGTGCCAGCAGTTTCCGACAGGGAGACCCCTACGAGCAGTACTTC. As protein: CASSFRQGDPYEQYF.

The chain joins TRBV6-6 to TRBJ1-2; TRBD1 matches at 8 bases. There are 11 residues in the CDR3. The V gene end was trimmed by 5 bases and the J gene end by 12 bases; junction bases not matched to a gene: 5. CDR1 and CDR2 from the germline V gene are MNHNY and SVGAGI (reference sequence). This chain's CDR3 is CASSQGQGHTF. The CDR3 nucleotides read TGTGCCAGCAGTCAAGGACAGGGCCACACCTTC.